This TCR beta chain was observed in a study of neoadjuvant anti-PD-1 for oral cavity cancer. The V and J ends lost 3 bases and 0 bases respectively, with 9 bases between them. This CDR3 has 14 amino acids. Germline assignment: CDR1 MNHEY and CDR2 SMNVEV (reference sequence). Clones were sequenced by immunoSEQ multiplex PCR, and TCRdb holds only the in-frame ones, with some missing. The top ten hold approximately 12% of the sample, which has around 7,600 clones, 53% seen once. Patients were newly diagnosed with stage II-IVA oral cavity squamous cell carcinoma without prior systemic or radiation treatment. The patients had HPV-negative, locally advanced oral cavity squamous cell carcinoma. Whole-study findings and limits: TCR analyses covered only a few patients per response group.

Note on this clone: The antigen is unknown.

The TCR originated in a person aged 35-79 years with oral cavity squamous cell carcinoma. V gene TRBV27 combines with J gene TRBJ2-7; D is uncertain. The input for sequencing was tumor tissue, taken before nivolumab (anti-PD-1) treatment. CDR3 in DNA: TGTGCCAGCAGTTTTGGTGGGAACTCCTACGAGCAGTACTTC. This encodes CASSFGGNSYEQYF.